A selection of T cell receptor beta chains follows, all from one sample in a study of molecular identifiers for immune sequencing clone quantification. MiXCR was run by TCRdb on the PCR reads, yielding one entry per CDR3 protein. The sample contains under 600,000 distinct CDR3 sequences, about a fifth of which appear only once. The sequenced sample consisted of naive CD8+ T cells from blood, with Jurkat cell RNA spiked in. These receptors all come from a human donor in good health. Some libraries in this study had Jurkat cell RNA spiked in. The CDR3 runs from the conserved cysteine through the conserved F or W. The D gene is left open where the match is weak. Expanded clones get a size class; other rows say once, few or many, or leave the size out.

d_call	v_call	j_call	clone_size	cdr3_nt	cdr3_aa
NA	TRBV25-1	TRBJ2-1	NA	TGTGCCAGCGGTGAATTAAGAGATGGGGATGAGCAGTTCTTC	CASGELRDGDEQFF
TRBD1	TRBV19	TRBJ1-6	NA	TGTGCCAGTAGACCCAGGGAGGGGGCGGATTCACCCCTCCACTTT	CASRPREGADSPLHF
NA	TRBV12-2	TRBJ2-3	NA	TGTGCAAGTCGCTTAGCCAGGGACAGATACACAGATACGCAGTATTTT	CASRLARDRYTDTQYF
TRBD2	TRBV12-3/TRBV12-4	TRBJ2-7	few	TGTGCCAGCAGACCTACCGGGACTAGCGGCTCCTACGAGCAGTACTTC	CASRPTGTSGSYEQYF
NA	TRBV4-3	TRBJ2-4	NA	TGCGCCAGCAGCCAAGATACGAGTGGAATAGCCAAAAACATTCAGTACTTC	CASSQDTSGIAKNIQYF
TRBD1	TRBV6-2/TRBV6-3	TRBJ2-6	NA	TGTGCCAGCAGTTCAAAACCCACAGGGGTCGGGGCCAACTTCCTGACTTTC	CASSSKPTGVGANFLTF
TRBD1	TRBV5-1	TRBJ2-7	NA	TGCGCCAGCAGCACGGGACAGTACGAGCAGTACTTC	CASSTGQYEQYF
NA	TRBV4-3	TRBJ2-5	NA	TGCGCCAGCAGCCAAGATAGCCGACACGAACAAGAGACCCAGTACTTC	CASSQDSRHEQETQYF
TRBD2	TRBV14	TRBJ2-7	many	TGTGCCAGCAGGAACTCCACTAGCGGGTACGAGCAGTACTTC	CASRNSTSGYEQYF
NA	TRBV7-6	TRBJ2-7	NA	TGTGCCAGCAGCAATCTGGACAGTCCTACCTACGAGCAGTACTTC	CASSNLDSPTYEQYF
NA	TRBV4-3	TRBJ2-7	many	TGCGCCAGCAGCCAATTAAGCGGGCCCGGCTCCTACGAGCAGTACTTC	CASSQLSGPGSYEQYF
TRBD1	TRBV7-9	TRBJ1-1	many	TGTGCCAGCAGCCCGAGACAGGGCAACACTGAAGCTTTCTTT	CASSPRQGNTEAFF
NA	TRBV7-9	TRBJ2-1	NA	TGTGCCAGCAGCTTCGGGGACGCGGGGGCAGCTTACAATGAGCAGTTCTTC	CASSFGDAGAAYNEQFF
TRBD1	TRBV11-2	TRBJ2-7	NA	TGTGCCAGCAGCTTCGGGACAGAAGGCTACGAGCAGTACTTC	CASSFGTEGYEQYF
NA	TRBV25-1	TRBJ1-1	many	TGTGCCACCCGATGGAGGGAAACTGAAGCTTTCTTT	CATRWRETEAFF
TRBD2	TRBV6-2/TRBV6-3	TRBJ2-7	NA	TGTGCCAGCAGTTACCGGCGGGAGTTTTACGAGCAGTACTTC	CASSYRREFYEQYF
NA	TRBV15	TRBJ1-5	few	TGTGCCACCAGCAGAGAACGCACCCTTGGTGAGCCCCAGCATTTT	CATSRERTLGEPQHF
TRBD1	TRBV19	TRBJ2-7	NA	TGTGCCAGTAGTATTTATGACAGGGCCGGCGAGCAGTACTTC	CASSIYDRAGEQYF
NA	TRBV3-1	TRBJ2-2	few	TGTGCCAGCAGCCAAGGGTCGGGGCTCTACACCGGGGAGCTGTTTTTT	CASSQGSGLYTGELFF
TRBD2	TRBV30	TRBJ2-3	many	TGTGCCTGGACAGGACTAGCCGAGCGACAGTATTTT	CAWTGLAERQYF
TRBD2	TRBV11-3	TRBJ2-1	NA	TGTGCCAGCAGCTTCCGCCCTAGCGGGGCTTTCGATGAGCAGTTCTTC	CASSFRPSGAFDEQFF
TRBD2	TRBV7-6	TRBJ2-3	few	TGTGCCAGCAGCTTAGGCGGTCCGGGAGGCCGCACAGATACGCAGTATTTT	CASSLGGPGGRTDTQYF
NA	TRBV20-1	TRBJ2-2	NA	TGCAGTGCTAGACCGTACCTTCATGCGAACACCGGGGAGCTGTTTTTT	CSARPYLHANTGELFF
TRBD1	TRBV7-9	TRBJ2-3	NA	TGTGCCAGCAGCACTTGGACAGGGGCAATCACAGATACGCAGTATTTT	CASSTWTGAITDTQYF
TRBD2	TRBV30	TRBJ2-1	many	TGTGCCTGGAGTCGGGTACTAGCGAACAATGAGCAGTTCTTC	CAWSRVLANNEQFF
NA	TRBV5-5	TRBJ2-7	many	TGTGCCAGCAGCTTGAGCGTCAGCTCCTACGAGCAGTACTTC	CASSLSVSSYEQYF
NA	TRBV6-5	TRBJ1-1	few	TGTGCCAGCAGTTACTCATGGACTGGGAACACTGAAGCTTTCTTT	CASSYSWTGNTEAFF
TRBD2	TRBV19	TRBJ2-7	few	TGTGCCAGTAGTATGTTCGGCGGGGGGACCTACGAGCAGTACTTC	CASSMFGGGTYEQYF
NA	TRBV7-9	TRBJ2-3	many	TGTGCCAGCAGCTTAGTACAGGGGAGGAGCACAGATACGCAGTATTTT	CASSLVQGRSTDTQYF
NA	TRBV27	TRBJ2-7	few	TGTGCCAGCAGTTTATTTCGGGGGAACTACGAGCAGTACTTC	CASSLFRGNYEQYF
NA	TRBV6-1	TRBJ1-5	many	TGTGCCAGCAGTGAATGGAGCAATCAGCCCCAGCATTTT	CASSEWSNQPQHF
NA	TRBV5-4	TRBJ2-2	few	TGTGCCAGCTCAGCCGGGGCCACCGGGGAGCTGTTTTTT	CASSAGATGELFF
NA	TRBV28	TRBJ2-3	many	TGTGCCAGCAGTTTACCCTCCGCGGCGGATACGCAGTATTTT	CASSLPSAADTQYF
NA	TRBV27	TRBJ2-5	NA	TGTGCCAGCGGGGATCTCCGGGGCACCCAGTACTTC	CASGDLRGTQYF
NA	TRBV4-1	TRBJ2-1	NA	TGCGCCAGCAGCCAAGTGGGGGGGCGGTCGGCCAATGAGCAGTTCTTC	CASSQVGGRSANEQFF
NA	TRBV27	TRBJ2-3	many	TGTGCCAGCAGTTTGACCGGTCACAGCACAGATACGCAGTATTTT	CASSLTGHSTDTQYF
TRBD1	TRBV7-2	TRBJ2-1	many	TGTGCCAGCAGCTTAACGACAGGGGGCTACAATGAGCAGTTCTTC	CASSLTTGGYNEQFF